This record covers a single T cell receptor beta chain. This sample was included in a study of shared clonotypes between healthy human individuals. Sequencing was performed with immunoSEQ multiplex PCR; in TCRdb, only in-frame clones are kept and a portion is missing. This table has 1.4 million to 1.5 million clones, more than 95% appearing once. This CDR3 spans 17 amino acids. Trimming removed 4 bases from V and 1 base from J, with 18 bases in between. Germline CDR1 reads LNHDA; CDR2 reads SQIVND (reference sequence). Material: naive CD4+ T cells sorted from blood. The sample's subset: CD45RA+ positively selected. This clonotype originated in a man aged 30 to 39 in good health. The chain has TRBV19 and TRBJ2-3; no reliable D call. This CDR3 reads CASSSTLMAVRTDTQYF. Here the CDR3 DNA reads TGTGCCAGTAGTAGTACCCTAATGGCGGTACGCACAGATACGCAGTATTTT.